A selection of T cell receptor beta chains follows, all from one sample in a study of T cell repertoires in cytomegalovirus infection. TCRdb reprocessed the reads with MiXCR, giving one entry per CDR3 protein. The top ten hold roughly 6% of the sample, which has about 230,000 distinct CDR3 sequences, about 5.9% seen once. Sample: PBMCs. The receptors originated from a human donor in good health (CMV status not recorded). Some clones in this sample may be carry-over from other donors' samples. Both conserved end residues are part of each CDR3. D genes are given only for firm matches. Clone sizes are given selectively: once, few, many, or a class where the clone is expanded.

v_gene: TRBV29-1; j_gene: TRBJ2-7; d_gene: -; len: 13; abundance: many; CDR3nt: TGCAGCGCCAAAGGGGGGGGGCCCTACGAGCAGTACTTC; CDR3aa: CSAKGGGPYEQYF
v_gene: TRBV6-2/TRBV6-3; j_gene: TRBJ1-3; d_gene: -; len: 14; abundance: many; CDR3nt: TGTGCCAGCAGCCCATCGGCCTCTGGAAACACCATATATTTT; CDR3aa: CASSPSASGNTIYF
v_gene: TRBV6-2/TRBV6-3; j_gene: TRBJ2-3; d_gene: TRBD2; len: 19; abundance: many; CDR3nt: TGTGCCAGCAGTTACGACACCTTTCTAGCGGGGGGTACTACAGATACGCAGTATTTT; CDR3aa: CASSYDTFLAGGTTDTQYF
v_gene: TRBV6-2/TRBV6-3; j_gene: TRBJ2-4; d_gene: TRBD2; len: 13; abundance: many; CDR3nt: TGTGCCAGCACCTTGCCTGGACTAGCTGTTCAGTACTTC; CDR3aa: CASTLPGLAVQYF
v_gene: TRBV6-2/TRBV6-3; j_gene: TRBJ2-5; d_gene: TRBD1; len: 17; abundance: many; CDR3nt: TGTGCCAGCAGTTTCGACATCACAGGGGGTAGACAAGAGACCCAGTACTTC; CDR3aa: CASSFDITGGRQETQYF
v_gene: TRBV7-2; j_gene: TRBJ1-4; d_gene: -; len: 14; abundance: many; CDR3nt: TGTGCCAGCAGCTTCGGGGTTTTCAATGAAAAACTGTTTTTT; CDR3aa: CASSFGVFNEKLFF
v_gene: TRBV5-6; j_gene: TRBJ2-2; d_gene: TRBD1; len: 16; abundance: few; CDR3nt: TGTGCCAGCAGCTTGGTAGGACAGGAGAACACCGGGGAGCTGTTTTTT; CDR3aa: CASSLVGQENTGELFF
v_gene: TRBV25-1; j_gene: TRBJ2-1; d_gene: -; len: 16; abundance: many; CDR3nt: TGTGCCAGCAGTGAACAGGACAGAGGGGCCTACAATGAGCAGTTCTTC; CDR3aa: CASSEQDRGAYNEQFF
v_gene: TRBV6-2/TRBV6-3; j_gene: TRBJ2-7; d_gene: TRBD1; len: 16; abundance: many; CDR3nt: TGTGCCAGCAGCTATGGGACAGGGTTGGTCCCCTACGAGCAGTACTTC; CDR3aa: CASSYGTGLVPYEQYF
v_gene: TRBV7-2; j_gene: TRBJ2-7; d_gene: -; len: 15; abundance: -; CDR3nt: TGTGCCAGCAGCCCCGGGGCAGGTTCTTCCTACGAGCAGTACTTC; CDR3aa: CASSPGAGSSYEQYF
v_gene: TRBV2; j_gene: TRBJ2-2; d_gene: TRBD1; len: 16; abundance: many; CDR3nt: TGTGCCAGCAGTACACCGTCAGGGGGAAACACCGGGGAGCTGTTTTTT; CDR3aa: CASSTPSGGNTGELFF
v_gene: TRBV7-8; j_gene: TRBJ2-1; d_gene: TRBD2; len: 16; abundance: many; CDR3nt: TGTGCCAGCAGCTTAGTCACTAGCGGGCTCCACAATGAGCAGTTCTTC; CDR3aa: CASSLVTSGLHNEQFF
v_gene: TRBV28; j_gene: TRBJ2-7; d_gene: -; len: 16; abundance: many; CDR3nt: TGTGCCAGCAGTTTAAAGGGCAGGTTTGAGTCCTACGAGCAGTACTTC; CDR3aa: CASSLKGRFESYEQYF
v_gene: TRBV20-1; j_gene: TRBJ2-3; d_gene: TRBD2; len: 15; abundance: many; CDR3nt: TGCAGTGCTGAAATGACTAGCGGCCACACAGATACGCAGTATTTT; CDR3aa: CSAEMTSGHTDTQYF
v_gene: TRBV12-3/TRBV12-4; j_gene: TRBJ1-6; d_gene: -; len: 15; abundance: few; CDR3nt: TGTGCCAGCAGTGTTCTCCCCGGGCGGGATTCACCCCTCCACTTT; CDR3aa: CASSVLPGRDSPLHF
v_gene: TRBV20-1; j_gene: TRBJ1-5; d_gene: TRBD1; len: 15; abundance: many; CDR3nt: TGCAGTGCTAGACCGCGACAGGGTGTTTATCAGCCCCAGCATTTT; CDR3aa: CSARPRQGVYQPQHF
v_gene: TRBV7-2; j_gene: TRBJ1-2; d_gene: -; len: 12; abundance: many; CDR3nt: TGTGCCAGCAGCTTAGGGCGGCCTGGCTACACCTTC; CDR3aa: CASSLGRPGYTF
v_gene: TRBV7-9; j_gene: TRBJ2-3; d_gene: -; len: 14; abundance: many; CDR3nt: TGTGCCAGCAGCGGAGGGGTGAGCACAGATACGCAGTATTTT; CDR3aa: CASSGGVSTDTQYF
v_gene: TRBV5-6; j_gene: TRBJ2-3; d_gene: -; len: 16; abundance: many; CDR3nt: TGTGCCAGCAGCTTGGTAGGCAGGACCCACACAGATACGCAGTATTTT; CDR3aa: CASSLVGRTHTDTQYF
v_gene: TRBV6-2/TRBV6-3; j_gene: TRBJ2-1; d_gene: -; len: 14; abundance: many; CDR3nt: TGTGCCAGCAGTTATTCGGCGTCCTACAATGAGCAGTTCTTC; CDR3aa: CASSYSASYNEQFF
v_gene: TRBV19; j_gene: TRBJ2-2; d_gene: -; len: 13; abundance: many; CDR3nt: TGTGCCAGTAGTATTGAATACACCGGGGAGCTGTTTTTT; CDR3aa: CASSIEYTGELFF
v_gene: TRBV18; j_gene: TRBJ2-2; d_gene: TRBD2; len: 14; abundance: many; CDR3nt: TGTGCCAGCTCACCGGGACTAGAATTCGGGGAGCTGTTTTTT; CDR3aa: CASSPGLEFGELFF
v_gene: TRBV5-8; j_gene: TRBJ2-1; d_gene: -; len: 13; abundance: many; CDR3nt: TGTGCCAGCAGCTTGTGGGGACCCAATGAGCAGTTCTTC; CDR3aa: CASSLWGPNEQFF
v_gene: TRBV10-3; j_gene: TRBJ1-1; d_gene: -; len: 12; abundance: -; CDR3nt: TGTGCCATCAGTGTAGGGGGGACTGAAGCTTTCTTT; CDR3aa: CAISVGGTEAFF
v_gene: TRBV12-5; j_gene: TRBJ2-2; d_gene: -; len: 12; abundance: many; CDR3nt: TGTGCTATAAGGGAAGAAACCGGGGAGCTGTTTTTT; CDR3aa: CAIREETGELFF
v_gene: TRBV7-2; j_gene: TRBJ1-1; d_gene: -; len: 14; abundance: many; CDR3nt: TGTGCCAGCAGCTTAGAGCCGGTGAACACTGAAGCTTTCTTT; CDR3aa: CASSLEPVNTEAFF
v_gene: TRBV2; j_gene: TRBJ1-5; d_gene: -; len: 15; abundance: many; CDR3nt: TGTGCCAGCAGTGTGAAGCCCTATAGCAATCAGCCCCAGCATTTT; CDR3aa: CASSVKPYSNQPQHF
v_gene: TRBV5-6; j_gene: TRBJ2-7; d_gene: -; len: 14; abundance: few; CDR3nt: TGTGCCAGCAGACCCGGAAGGGGGGGCTACGAGCAGTACTTC; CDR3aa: CASRPGRGGYEQYF
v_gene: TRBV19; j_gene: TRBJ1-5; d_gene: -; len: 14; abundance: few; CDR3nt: TGTGCCAGTAGTATGGAGAGAAGCAATCAGCCCCAGCATTTT; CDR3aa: CASSMERSNQPQHF
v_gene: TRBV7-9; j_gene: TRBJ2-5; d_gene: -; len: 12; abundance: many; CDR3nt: TGTGCCAGCAGCTTCGGTCAAGAGACCCAGTACTTC; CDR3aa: CASSFGQETQYF
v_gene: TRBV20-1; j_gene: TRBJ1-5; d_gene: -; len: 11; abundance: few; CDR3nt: TGCAGTGCTGGACCCCAAAGTCCCTCTTATTTT; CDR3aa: CSAGPQSPSYF
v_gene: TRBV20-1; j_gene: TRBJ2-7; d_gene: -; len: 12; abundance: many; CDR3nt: TGCAGTGCTAGACCGGGGGGCGACGAGCAGTACTTC; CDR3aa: CSARPGGDEQYF
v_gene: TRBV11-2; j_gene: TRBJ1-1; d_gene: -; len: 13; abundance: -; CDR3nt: TGTGCCAGCAGCTCTAGCAGGGTGCCTGAAGCTTTCTTT; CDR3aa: CASSSSRVPEAFF
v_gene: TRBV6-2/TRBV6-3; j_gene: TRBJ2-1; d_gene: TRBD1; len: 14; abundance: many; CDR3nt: TGTGCCAGCAGACTCGGACAGGGGAGGCATGAGCAGTTCTTC; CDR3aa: CASRLGQGRHEQFF
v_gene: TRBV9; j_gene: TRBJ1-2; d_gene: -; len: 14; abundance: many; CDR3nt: TGTGCCAGCAGCGTAGGTAGTTCTAACTATGGCTACACCTTC; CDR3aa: CASSVGSSNYGYTF
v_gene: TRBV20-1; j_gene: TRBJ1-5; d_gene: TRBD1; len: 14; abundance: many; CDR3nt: TGCAGTGCGGGCCCGGGACAGAACAATCAGCCCCAGCATTTT; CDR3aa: CSAGPGQNNQPQHF
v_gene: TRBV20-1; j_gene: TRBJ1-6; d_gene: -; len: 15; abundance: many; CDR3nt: TGCAGTGCTAGAGATCCCCCGGGAAATAATTCACCCCTCCACTTT; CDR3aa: CSARDPPGNNSPLHF
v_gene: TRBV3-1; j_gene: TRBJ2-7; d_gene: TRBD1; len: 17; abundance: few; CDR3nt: TGTGCCAGCAGCCAAAGGCACTCCGGGACAGTTACTTACGAGCAGTACTTC; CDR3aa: CASSQRHSGTVTYEQYF
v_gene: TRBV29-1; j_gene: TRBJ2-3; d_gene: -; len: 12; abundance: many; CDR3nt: TGCAGCGTTGAAATCTCGGGGGATACGCAGTATTTT; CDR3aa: CSVEISGDTQYF
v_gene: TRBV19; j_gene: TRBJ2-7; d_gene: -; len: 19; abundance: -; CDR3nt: TGTGCCAGTAGTCCCATCGCGGGGACAGCCCCCCGGAGCTCCTACGAGCAGTACTTC; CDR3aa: CASSPIAGTAPRSSYEQYF
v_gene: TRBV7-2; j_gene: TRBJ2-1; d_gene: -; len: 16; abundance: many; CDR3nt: TGTGCCAGCAGCTTACCGGGACTGAGCTCCTACAATGAGCAGTTCTTC; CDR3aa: CASSLPGLSSYNEQFF
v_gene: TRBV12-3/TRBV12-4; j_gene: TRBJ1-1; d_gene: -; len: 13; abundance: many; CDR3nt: TGTGCCAGCAGTTTTGGGACTCAAAGTGAAGCTTTCTTT; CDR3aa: CASSFGTQSEAFF
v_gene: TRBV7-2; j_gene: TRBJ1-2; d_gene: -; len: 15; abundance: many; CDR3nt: TGTGCCAGCAGCTTAGATCGGGGCATCAACTATGGCTACACCTTC; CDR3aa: CASSLDRGINYGYTF
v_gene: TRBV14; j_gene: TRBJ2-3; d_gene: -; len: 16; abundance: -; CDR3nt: TGTGCCAGCAGCCAAGACACCTCGGGGGCCGGAGATACGCAGTATTTT; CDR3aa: CASSQDTSGAGDTQYF
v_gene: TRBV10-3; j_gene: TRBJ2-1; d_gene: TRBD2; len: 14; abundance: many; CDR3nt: TGTGCCATCAGTGGGGCGGGGGAATACAATGAGCAGTTCTTC; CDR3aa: CAISGAGEYNEQFF
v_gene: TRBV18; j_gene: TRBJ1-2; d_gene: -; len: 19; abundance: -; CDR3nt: TGTGCCAGCTCACGGATTACGGGGGAATGGGGGAAAGCTAACTATGGCTACACCTTC; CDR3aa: CASSRITGEWGKANYGYTF
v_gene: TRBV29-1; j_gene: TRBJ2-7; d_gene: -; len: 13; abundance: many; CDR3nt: TGCAGCGTTGTTCCGGCAGGGGTACGGGAGCAGTACTTC; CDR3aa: CSVVPAGVREQYF
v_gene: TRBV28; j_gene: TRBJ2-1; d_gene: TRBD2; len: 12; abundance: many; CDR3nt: TGTGCTTCGCAGCGGGGGGTGAATGAGCAGTTCTTC; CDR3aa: CASQRGVNEQFF
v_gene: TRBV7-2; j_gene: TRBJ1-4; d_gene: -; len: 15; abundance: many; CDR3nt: TGTGCCAGCAGCTTAGTGGGCAGAGCTAATGAAAAACTGTTTTTT; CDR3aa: CASSLVGRANEKLFF
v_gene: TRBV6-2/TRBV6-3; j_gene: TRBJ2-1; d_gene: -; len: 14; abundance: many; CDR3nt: TGTGCCAGCAGTTCCCTCCGACTAGGGGATGAGCAGTTCTTC; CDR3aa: CASSSLRLGDEQFF
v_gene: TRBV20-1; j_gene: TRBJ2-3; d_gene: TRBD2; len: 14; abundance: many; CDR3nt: TGCAGTGCTCTTAGCGGGGGAGGACGGGTGACGCAGTATTTT; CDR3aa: CSALSGGGRVTQYF
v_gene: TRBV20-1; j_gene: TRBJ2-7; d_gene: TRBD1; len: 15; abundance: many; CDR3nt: TGCAGTACTTACAACGACCGGGACAGCTTCTACGAGCAGTACTTC; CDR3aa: CSTYNDRDSFYEQYF
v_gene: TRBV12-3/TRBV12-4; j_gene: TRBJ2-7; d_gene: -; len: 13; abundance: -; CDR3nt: TGTGCCACCAGTTTCCTAGTCCCCTACGAGCAGTACTTC; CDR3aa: CATSFLVPYEQYF
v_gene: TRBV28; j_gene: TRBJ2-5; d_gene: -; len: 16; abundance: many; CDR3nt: TGTGCCAGCAGCTCCTGGTCCAGGGGGGAACAAGAGACCCAGTACTTC; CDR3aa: CASSSWSRGEQETQYF
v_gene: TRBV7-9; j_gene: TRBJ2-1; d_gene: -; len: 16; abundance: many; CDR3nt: TGTGCCAGCAGCCCCCAGGGGAGCGGACCCTACAATGAGCAGTTCTTC; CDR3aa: CASSPQGSGPYNEQFF
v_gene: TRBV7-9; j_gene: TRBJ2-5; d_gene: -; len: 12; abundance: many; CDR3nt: TGTGCCAGCAGCTTCTCAGCAGAGACCCAGTACTTC; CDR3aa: CASSFSAETQYF
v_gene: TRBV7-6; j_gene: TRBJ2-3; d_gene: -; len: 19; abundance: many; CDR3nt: TGTGCCAGCAGCTTAGCGGGGTTGGACCATTATACTAGCACAGATACGCAGTATTTT; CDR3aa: CASSLAGLDHYTSTDTQYF
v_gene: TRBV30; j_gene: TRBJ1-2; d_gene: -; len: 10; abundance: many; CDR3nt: TGTGCCTGGAGTAGCAATTTTCGCACCTTC; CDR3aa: CAWSSNFRTF
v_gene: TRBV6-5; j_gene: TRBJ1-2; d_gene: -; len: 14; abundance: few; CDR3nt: TGTGCCACCCTGAGAGGGGCGCAGAGCTATGGCTACACCTTC; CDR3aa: CATLRGAQSYGYTF